Below are 32 T cell receptor beta chains sequenced from a single sample in a study of a mutant IDH1 vaccine in newly diagnosed glioma. The time point here: week 47, end of study. A single vaccine dose contained 300 ug of mutant IDH1 20-mer peptide, and topical imiquimod was used with it. Antigen specificity for these receptors is unknown. Clones were read by immunoSEQ multiplex PCR, and TCRdb kept only the in-frame ones, dropping some. The sample has tens of thousands of clones, over 70% seen once. The sample in question was PBMCs, obtained from a glioma patient whose treatment included an IDH1 peptide vaccine. The receptor source for this set is a man aged 45-60 years with glioma.

This chain uses TRBV4-2 with TRBJ1-2, with no clear D. Per germline, CDR1 LGHNA and CDR2 YNFKEQ. The CDR3 has 15 amino acids. V dropped 0 bases and J dropped 5 bases, with 13 bases sitting between them. The CDR3 loop is CASSQEKGIGYGYTF. The CDR3 coding sequence is TGTGCCAGCAGCCAAGAAAAAGGGATTGGGTATGGCTACACCTTC.

V and J are TRBV5-6 and TRBJ1-1, with TRBD1 as a possible D gene (5 bases). Germline V gives CDR1 SGHDT, CDR2 YYEEEE. CDR3 length: 12 residues. The V gene lost 0 bases and the J gene lost 11 bases, with 11 bases spanning the gap. The DNA of the CDR3 is TGTGCCAGCAGCTTGGATCAGGGACGCGCTTTCTTT. This gives the protein CASSLDQGRAFF.

V and J are TRBV7-9 and TRBJ2-1; 9 bases map to TRBD1. The CDR3 spans 15 residues. Germline V gene data show CDR1 as SEHNR and CDR2 as FQNEAQ (reference sequence). V shed 5 bases, J shed 4 bases, and the junction held 6 bases outside the gene matches. The CDR3 coding sequence is TGTGCCAGCAGCGGGGACAGGGTTCCTTACAATGAGCAGTTCTTC. Amino acid sequence: CASSGDRVPYNEQFF.

This chain links TRBV5-1 with TRBJ2-7; D may be TRBD1 (5 bases). With 4 bases removed from V and 1 base from J, the gap between germline ends came to 18 bases. This CDR3 comprises 16 residues. Germline loops: CDR1 SGHRS, CDR2 YFSETQ. The CDR3 nucleotides are TGCGCCAGCAGCCCGGCCCTCACAGGACGGTCCTACGAGCAGTACTTC. Amino acid sequence: CASSPALTGRSYEQYF.

The chain joins TRBV10-3 to TRBJ2-5; 10 bases are shared with TRBD1. The V gene end was trimmed by 6 bases and the J gene end by 6 bases; junction bases not matched to a gene: 4. Germline lookup yields CDR1 ENHRY and CDR2 SYGVKD. The CDR3 extends over 13 amino acids. The CDR3 is CAIREDRGKTQYF. CDR3 bases: TGTGCCATCAGGGAGGACAGGGGGAAGACCCAGTACTTC.

V gene TRBV5-6 combines with J gene TRBJ2-5; D is undetermined. Trimming took off 4 bases at V and 5 bases at J, with 12 bases between the two ends. CDR1 is SGHDT and CDR2 is YYEEEE in the germline V gene. This CDR3 comprises 13 residues. This chain's CDR3 is CASSGRASETQYF. The CDR3 DNA is TGTGCCAGCAGCGGTCGGGCCTCGGAGACCCAGTACTTC.

This sequence joins TRBV5-1 and TRBJ2-7; 10 nucleotides line up with TRBD1. The germline V gene encodes CDR1 SGHRS and CDR2 YFSETQ. There are 19 residues in the CDR3. With V trimmed by 1 base and J by 4 bases, 17 bases remained unmatched. For the CDR3, the DNA is TGCGCCAGCAGCTTGTCATCCCCCACTTACGACAGGGGGCTATACGAGCAGTACTTC. Translation gives CASSLSSPTYDRGLYEQYF.

This chain connects TRBV7-9 to TRBJ2-1; maybe TRBD1 (6 bases). Germline V gives CDR1 SEHNR, CDR2 FQNEAQ (reference sequence). This CDR3 spans 14 amino acids. V was clipped by 4 bases and J by 7 bases, with 14 bases between them. The CDR3 is CASSSDRLGNEQFF. DNA of the CDR3: TGTGCCAGCAGCTCCGACAGGTTGGGGAATGAGCAGTTCTTC. Looking up the rest from reference TRBV7-9 and TRBJ2-1 gives the full variable domain: DTGVSQNPRHKITKRGQNVTFRCDPISEHNRLYWYRQTLGQGPEFLTYFQNEAQLEKSRLLSDRFSAERPKGSFSTLEIQRTEQGDSAMYLCASSSDRLGNEQFFGPGTRLTVL.

The rearrangement uses TRBV21-1 and TRBJ2-2; the D call of TRBD2 is as the table states it, not checked on the DNA. TRBV21-1 is classified as a pseudogene. The CDR3 is 21 amino acids. The CDR3 bases are TGTGCCAGCAGCAAAGTGCCCCCACGGGGGCTAGCGGGGGGGGTGGCCGGGGAGCTGTTTTTT. Amino acids: CASSKVPPRGLAGGVAGELFF.

The V and J genes are TRBV30 and TRBJ1-6; 7 bases match TRBD1. This CDR3 region has 13 residues. The germline CDR1 and CDR2 sequences are GTSNPN and SVGIG (reference sequence). V dropped 8 bases and J dropped 7; count of bases not matched to a gene: 8. CDR3 coding DNA: TGTGCCCACCGGGACAGCCTGAATTCACCCCTCCACTTT. It yields the protein CAHRDSLNSPLHF. Complete variable domain (other parts from reference TRBV30 and TRBJ1-6): SQTIHQWPATLVQPVGSPLSLECTVEGTSNPNLYWYRQAAGRGLQLLFYSVGIGQISSEVPQNLSASRPQDRQFILSSKKLLLSDSGFYLCAHRDSLNSPLHFGNGTRLTVT.

V usage is TRBV7-8 and J usage is TRBJ1-2, with D possibly being TRBD1 (5 bases). V was shortened by 5 bases and J by 7 bases, with 14 bases between the two germline ends. The CDR3 covers 13 residues. Per germline, CDR1 SGHVS and CDR2 FQNEAQ. DNA of the CDR3: TGTGCCAGCAGCCCCGGGCAGGGAGGTGGCTACACCTTC. This encodes CASSPGQGGGYTF.

This clone was detected only a few times. This chain joins TRBV4-2 and TRBJ1-2; no clear D. The germline V gene has CDR1 LGHNA and CDR2 YNFKEQ. The V and J ends lost 5 bases and 14 bases respectively, with 18 bases between them. The CDR3 is 12 residues long. The CDR3 region is CASSGSGMGLTF. The CDR3 coding sequence is TGTGCCAGCAGCGGATCGGGCATGGGGTTAACCTTC.

V and J are TRBV15 and TRBJ1-2, with D possibly TRBD1 on 5 matching bases. The CDR3 runs 15 residues. Germline V gives CDR1 LNHNV, CDR2 YYDKDF (reference sequence). Trimming removed 3 bases from V and 0 bases from J, with 11 bases in between. The CDR3 DNA reads TGTGCCACCAGCAGTCGGACATTTCCTAACTATGGCTACACCTTC. Protein product: CATSSRTFPNYGYTF.

This chain links TRBV5-1 with TRBJ2-3; TRBD2 aligns across 15 bases. Germline V CDR1 and CDR2: SGHRS, YFSETQ. Losses at the gene ends were 4 bases for V and 7 bases for J; bases not matched to a gene: 7. The CDR3 runs 16 residues. CDR3 region: CASSRTSGGAGYTQYF. The CDR3 nucleotides are TGCGCCAGCAGCCGGACTAGCGGGGGGGCCGGATATACGCAGTATTTT.

This sequence joins TRBV5-6 and TRBJ2-7; possible D gene TRBD2, 7 bases. The CDR3 spans 14 residues. V dropped 4 bases and J dropped 6 bases, with 17 bases sitting between them. Germline values: CDR1 SGHDT, CDR2 YYEEEE. CDR3 in amino acids: CASSGGALKGEQYF. The CDR3 region has the DNA TGTGCCAGCAGCGGGGGGGCCCTGAAGGGCGAGCAGTACTTC. Full variable domain (remainder filled in from reference TRBV5-6 and TRBJ2-7): DAGVTQSPTHLIKTRGQQVTLRCSPKSGHDTVSWYQQALGQGPQFIFQYYEEEERQRGNFPDRFSGHQFPNYSSELNVNALLLGDSALYLCASSGGALKGEQYFGPGTRLTVT.

The CDR3 DNA reads TGTGCCTGGAGTGCCAGCCCCTACGAGCAGTACTTC. It specifies CAWSASPYEQYF. The chain combines TRBV30 with TRBJ2-7; D call uncertain. The CDR3 consists of 12 residues. The V and J ends lost 1 base and 2 bases respectively, with 6 bases between them. The germline V gene encodes CDR1 GTSNPN and CDR2 SVGIG (reference sequence).

The chain is built from TRBV7-2 and TRBJ1-2; 7 bases are a match to TRBD1. This CDR3 has 14 residues. The V gene end was trimmed by 4 bases and the J gene end by 10 bases; junction bases not matched to a gene: 12. The germline CDR1 and CDR2 sequences are SGHTA and FQGNSA. The CDR3 nucleotides are TGTGCCAGCAGCTCCCCGACAGGGTTTATGGCCTACACCTTC. Translated: CASSSPTGFMAYTF.

The V call is TRBV10-3, the J call TRBJ2-7, with no clear D. The CDR3 totals 11 residues. CDR1 is ENHRY, CDR2 SYGVKD, per germline. Trimming left V 4 bases short and J 7 bases short, with 8 bases between. In DNA, the CDR3 is TGTGCCATCAGTGCGTTAGAAGAGCAGTACTTC. Amino acids: CAISALEEQYF.

This chain uses TRBV7-2 with TRBJ2-1; no firm D call. V lost 3 bases and J 8 bases, leaving 5 bases between the germline ends. Looked up from germline, CDR1 is SGHTA and CDR2 is FQGNSA. The CDR3 runs to 11 residues. The CDR3: CASSFRYEQFF. The CDR3 DNA sequence: TGTGCCAGCAGCTTCCGGTATGAGCAGTTCTTC.

This clone was detected only a few times. This chain links TRBV5-1 with TRBJ1-5; maybe TRBD1 (5 bases). Trimming pared 5 bases from V and 5 bases from J, leaving 20 bases between. CDR3 length: 16 residues. CDR1 and CDR2 (germline): SGHRS, YFSETQ. The chain's CDR3 is CASRPHPDRPHQPQHF. CDR3 nucleotides: TGCGCCAGCAGGCCTCATCCCGACAGACCCCATCAGCCCCAGCATTTT.

J is TRBJ1-2 and V is TRBV7-6; 7 bases map to TRBD1. This CDR3 comprises 16 residues. Germline CDR1 reads SGHVS; CDR2 reads FNYEAQ. With 4 bases clipped from V and 4 bases from J, the junction kept 12 bases outside the gene matches. The CDR3 DNA reads as TGTGCCAGCAGCTCCTCTCTCGACAGGGAAGCCTATGGCTACACCTTC. As protein: CASSSSLDREAYGYTF. The full variable domain, its missing parts supplied by reference TRBV7-6 and TRBJ1-2, is GAGVSQSPRYKVTKRGQDVALRCDPISGHVSLYWYRQALGQGPEFLTYFNYEAQQDKSGLPNDRFSAERPEGSISTLTIQRTEQRDSAMYRCASSSSLDREAYGYTFGSGTRLTVV.

Worth noting for this clone: At one boundary the junction diverges from the germline segment, which might be a read error. The gene calls are TRBV6-6 and TRBJ2-5; TRBD1 aligns across 10 bases. From germline, CDR1 is MNHNY and CDR2 SVGAGI (reference sequence). The CDR3 covers 14 residues. DNA of the CDR3: TGTGCCAGCAGTCCCGGGACAGGGGTGGAGAGCCAGTACTTC. Protein product: CASSPGTGVESQYF.

The J gene is TRBJ2-7, the V gene TRBV30; a weak D match, TRBD1 (6 bases). Trimming took 3 bases from V and 3 from J, leaving 12 bases between them. This CDR3 has 13 amino acids. From germline, CDR1 is GTSNPN and CDR2 SVGIG (reference sequence). This chain's CDR3 is CAWSRGHFYEQYF. CDR3 bases: TGTGCCTGGAGCCGGGGACATTTCTACGAGCAGTACTTC. The full variable domain, in which reference TRBV30 and TRBJ2-7 provide the parts outside the CDR3, is SQTIHQWPATLVQPVGSPLSLECTVEGTSNPNLYWYRQAAGRGLQLLFYSVGIGQISSEVPQNLSASRPQDRQFILSSKKLLLSDSGFYLCAWSRGHFYEQYFGPGTRLTVT.

The V and J genes are TRBV10-1 and TRBJ2-1; D not resolved. V was clipped by 5 bases and J by 7 bases, with 9 bases between them. The CDR3 has 12 amino acids. From germline, CDR1 is WNHNN and CDR2 SYGVQD (reference sequence). The chain's CDR3 is CASSKNGNEQFF. The CDR3, as DNA: TGCGCCAGCAGTAAGAACGGGAATGAGCAGTTCTTC.

This chain links TRBV5-8 with TRBJ2-2, with TRBD1 matching 11 bases. The CDR3 length is 16 residues. Germline V CDR1 and CDR2: SGHTS, YDEGEE. Germline trimming cut 5 bases from V and 3 bases from J; bases unmatched to any gene: 6. The CDR3 DNA sequence: TGTGCCAGCAGTTTTCGGACAGGGGGCGACACCGGGGAGCTGTTTTTT. It specifies CASSFRTGGDTGELFF.

As concerns this clone: Within the sample, other DNA sequences also encode this same CDR3. The V call is TRBV11-2, the J call TRBJ2-5; a weak D match, TRBD2 (5 bases). The CDR3 spans 13 residues. Germline CDR1 and CDR2: SGHAT and FQNNGV. V was cut by 1 base and J by 3 bases, with 6 bases left in between. For the CDR3, the DNA is TGTGCCAGCAGCTTAGGGGAGAAAGAGACCCAGTACTTC. It is translated as CASSLGEKETQYF.

V usage is TRBV21-1 and J usage is TRBJ2-7; the table's D call of TRBD1 was not tested on the DNA. TRBV21-1 is a pseudogene segment. The CDR3 runs 14 residues. The chain's CDR3 is CASSRNRVGYEQYF. The CDR3 region has the DNA TGTGCCAGCAGCCGAAACAGGGTGGGTTACGAGCAGTACTTC.

The V gene is TRBV10-3, the J gene TRBJ1-5; weak D call: TRBD1 (5 bases). The CDR3 is made up of 14 amino acids. The germline gives CDR1 ENHRY, CDR2 SYGVKD. Trimming cost V 3 bases and J 5 bases, with 11 bases left between them. The CDR3 region is CAISDQGLHQPQHF. The CDR3 nucleotides read TGTGCCATCAGTGATCAGGGTCTTCATCAGCCCCAGCATTTT.

The chain carries TRBV10-3 and TRBJ2-5, with a tentative D call TRBD1 (6 bases). Germline values: CDR1 ENHRY, CDR2 SYGVKD. Trimming took off 3 bases at V and 2 bases at J, with 10 bases between the two ends. The CDR3 runs to 14 residues. The CDR3 coding sequence is TGTGCCATCAGTGACCTAACAGGGCAAGAGACCCAGTACTTC. Its translation: CAISDLTGQETQYF.

The chain links TRBV6-1 to TRBJ1-5; tentatively, D is TRBD1 (5 bases). This CDR3 spans 14 amino acids. The V and J ends lost 8 bases and 10 bases respectively, with 21 bases between them. Germline V gives CDR1 MNHNS, CDR2 SASEGT. The CDR3 region has the DNA TGTGCCAGCTATAAGCGCGGGGGGTCGGAACCCCAGCATTTT. Its protein is CASYKRGGSEPQHF.

The chain carries TRBV19 and TRBJ1-3; unclear D gene. V lost 2 bases and J 2 bases, leaving 7 bases between the germline ends. This CDR3 has 14 amino acids. Germline V gives CDR1 LNHDA, CDR2 SQIVND (reference sequence). CDR3 DNA: TGTGCCAGTAGTATATGGGGAACTGGAAACACCATATATTTT. Protein sequence: CASSIWGTGNTIYF.

There are a few counts of this clone. CDR3 sequence reads: CASTRTSGGLNTQYF. In nucleotides, the CDR3 is TGTGCCAGTACCAGGACTAGCGGGGGGTTAAATACGCAGTATTTT. The rearrangement uses TRBV19 and TRBJ2-3; 14 bases match TRBD2. Germline V gene sequence: CDR1 LNHDA, CDR2 SQIVND (reference sequence). The V gene end was trimmed by 7 bases and the J gene end by 7 bases; junction bases not matched to a gene: 7. The CDR3 contains 15 residues.